A single sample is the source of the 28 T cell receptor beta chains below, sequenced in a study of OX40 agonist ivuxolimab in advanced cancers. Clones were sequenced by immunoSEQ multiplex PCR, and TCRdb holds only the in-frame ones, with some missing. In the table there are around 99,000 clones, approximately 90% of which are singletons. The source material was CD4+ or CD8+ T cells sorted from blood, sampled in a trial of the OX40 agonist ivuxolimab. These receptor sequences come from an adult with an advanced solid tumor such as melanoma, head and neck, liver or kidney cancer.

The chain couples TRBV28 to TRBJ1-1; 11 bases are shared with TRBD1. V lost 6 bases to trimming and J lost 5 bases; unmatched junction nucleotides: 14. Germline V gene sequence: CDR1 MDHEN, CDR2 SYDVKM. There are 17 residues in the CDR3. This chain's CDR3 is CASSPLPGQGVWTEAFF. CDR3 nucleotides: TGTGCCAGCAGCCCTCTACCGGGACAGGGGGTTTGGACTGAAGCTTTCTTT.

V gene TRBV4-3 combines with J gene TRBJ1-2; possible D gene TRBD1, 5 bases. Per germline, CDR1 LGHNA and CDR2 YSLEER. This CDR3 region has 16 residues. Trimming shortened V by 0 bases and J by 2 bases, and 13 bases separated the two germline ends. The CDR3, as DNA: TGCGCCAGCAGCCAAGACTCCGGGACGGTAAACTATGGCTACACCTTC. It is translated as CASSQDSGTVNYGYTF.

The rearrangement uses TRBV19 and TRBJ2-2, with 9 bases aligning to TRBD1. In germline, CDR1 is LNHDA, CDR2 SQIVND (reference sequence). There are 17 residues in the CDR3. V dropped 5 bases and J dropped 4; count of bases not matched to a gene: 11. As DNA, the CDR3 is TGTGCCAGTAGTGCGGACAGGGGCCCCATTAGCACCGGGGAGCTGTTTTTT. Amino acid sequence: CASSADRGPISTGELFF.

V and J are TRBV28 and TRBJ2-7; a possible D gene is TRBD1 (5 bases). Germline CDR1 reads MDHEN; CDR2 reads SYDVKM. V lost 4 bases, J lost 2 bases, and 9 bases lay in between. This CDR3 spans 13 amino acids. CDR3 coding DNA: TGTGCCAGCAGTTGGGAAGGGGCCTACGAGCAGTACTTC. This translates into CASSWEGAYEQYF.

The chain links TRBV5-1 to TRBJ1-6; 7 bases line up with TRBD1. V shed 4 bases, J shed 9 bases, and the junction held 7 bases outside the gene matches. The V gene's germline CDR1 is SGHRS and CDR2 YFSETQ. This CDR3 has 14 amino acids. The CDR3 protein is CASSPGQSSSPLHF. The CDR3 DNA is TGCGCCAGCAGCCCGGGACAGTCTAGTTCACCCCTCCACTTT.

The chain has TRBV11-2 and TRBJ1-3, with D possibly being TRBD1 (5 bases). The CDR3 extends over 13 amino acids. V gave up 4 bases and J gave up 4 bases, with 8 bases separating them. Germline CDR1 is SGHAT and CDR2 is FQNNGV. CDR3: CASSSHRGNTIYF. DNA for the CDR3: TGTGCCAGCAGCTCGCACAGGGGAAACACCATATATTTT.

The rearrangement uses TRBV7-2 and TRBJ2-7; D ambiguous. V shed 5 bases and J shed 3 bases, with 8 bases lying between them. The CDR3 sequence is 12 residues long. Germline loops: CDR1 SGHTA, CDR2 FQGNSA. CDR3 sequence reads: CASSRINYEQYF. The CDR3 coding sequence is TGTGCCAGCAGCCGTATCAACTACGAGCAGTACTTC.

This clone was detected once. Here the CDR3 reads CASSPFGGAETQYF. CDR3 coding DNA: TGTGCCAGCAGCCCGTTTGGGGGCGCAGAGACCCAGTACTTC. The V gene is TRBV5-6, the J gene TRBJ2-5; D is perhaps TRBD1 (6 bases). Germline V gene lookup returns CDR1 SGHDT and CDR2 YYEEEE. Trimming left V 4 bases short and J 4 bases short, with 14 bases between. The CDR3 extends over 14 amino acids.

Turning to this clone: The sample holds other DNA sequences that translate to the same CDR3. V and J are TRBV5-6 and TRBJ1-5; maybe TRBD1 (5 bases). Trimming shortened V by 3 bases and J by 7 bases, and 11 bases separated the two germline ends. The CDR3 runs to 13 residues. Looked up from germline, CDR1 is SGHDT and CDR2 is YYEEEE. The DNA of the CDR3 is TGTGCCAGCAGCTCTGGTGGGGGACAGCCCCAGCATTTT. This translates into CASSSGGGQPQHF.

The chain links TRBV5-1 to TRBJ2-1; D is undetermined. CDR3 length: 13 amino acids. From germline, CDR1 is SGHRS and CDR2 YFSETQ. Trimming shortened V by 3 bases and J by 10 bases, and 14 bases separated the two germline ends. CDR3 DNA: TGCGCCAGCAGCTCCGGCCAGGCACACGAGCAGTTCTTC. This encodes CASSSGQAHEQFF.

This chain links TRBV10-3 with TRBJ2-6; D remains unclear. The CDR3 extends over 15 amino acids. Germline CDR1 is ENHRY and CDR2 is SYGVKD. V was trimmed by 3 bases and J by 1 base, leaving 7 bases between them. Written as DNA, the CDR3 is TGTGCCATCAGTGACTCCGGGTCTGGGGCCAACGTCCTGACTTTC. The encoded protein is CAISDSGSGANVLTF.

The chain is built from TRBV5-1 and TRBJ2-2; 9 positions agree with TRBD1. This CDR3 contains 15 residues. Losses at the gene ends were 4 bases for V and 8 bases for J; bases not matched to a gene: 9. Germline loops: CDR1 SGHRS, CDR2 YFSETQ. DNA of the CDR3: TGCGCCAGCAGCCAACGGACAGGGGAAGGAGGGGAGCTGTTTTTT. It is translated as CASSQRTGEGGELFF. The variable domain in full, with the rest retrieved from reference TRBV5-1 and TRBJ2-2, is KAGVTQTPRYLIKTRGQQVTLSCSPISGHRSVSWYQQTPGQGLQFLFEYFSETQRNKGNFPGRFSGRQFSNSRSEMNVSTLELGDSALYLCASSQRTGEGGELFFGEGSRLTVL.

The chain carries TRBV5-1 and TRBJ2-3, with 10 nucleotides matching TRBD2. This CDR3 region has 17 residues. Germline V gene sequence: CDR1 SGHRS, CDR2 YFSETQ. Germline trimming cut 1 base from V and 3 bases from J; bases unmatched to any gene: 8. The CDR3 sequence is CASSLTSGRADTDTQYF. DNA of the CDR3: TGCGCCAGCAGCTTGACGAGCGGGAGGGCTGATACAGATACGCAGTATTTT.

V is TRBV29-1 and J is TRBJ2-5; 12 bases agree with TRBD1. J was trimmed by 5 bases and V by 7 bases; bases with no gene match: 14. CDR3 length equals 16 residues. Germline V CDR1 and CDR2: SQVTM, ANQGSEA. CDR3 in amino acids: CSGAGTGGGLGETQYF. The CDR3 DNA follows: TGCAGCGGCGCCGGGACAGGGGGCGGGTTGGGGGAGACCCAGTACTTC.

The genes are TRBV11-3 and TRBJ2-7; 8 bases line up with TRBD2. This CDR3 region has 15 residues. Unmatched junction bases numbered 5, after V lost 4 bases and J lost 0 bases. CDR1 is SGHNT and CDR2 is YENEEA in the germline V gene. The CDR3 DNA reads TGTGCCAGCAGCTCGTCAGCGGGGGTCTCCTACGAGCAGTACTTC. The encoded protein is CASSSSAGVSYEQYF.

This chain joins TRBV5-4 and TRBJ2-5; 8 bases agree with TRBD1. Germline CDR1 reads SGHNT; CDR2 reads YYREEE (reference sequence). The CDR3 runs to 20 residues. V was pared by 5 bases and J by 0 bases, with 21 bases of the junction left unmatched. DNA of the CDR3: TGTGCCAGCAGTCACCCAAAAGAGACGGACAGGGCAAGCGACCAAGAGACCCAGTACTTC. Its translation: CASSHPKETDRASDQETQYF.

This sequence joins TRBV7-9 and TRBJ2-3; D is ambiguous. Germline V gives CDR1 SEHNR, CDR2 FQNEAQ (reference sequence). Trimming removed 8 bases at V and 4 bases at J, with 7 bases between. The CDR3 is made up of 11 amino acids. CDR3 sequence (DNA): TGTGCCAGCGGAGCTTCAGATACGCAGTATTTT. Its protein product is CASGASDTQYF.

The chain couples TRBV4-1 to TRBJ2-1; D possibly matches TRBD1 or TRBD2 (5 bases each). This CDR3 comprises 20 residues. V shed 2 bases and J shed 3 bases, with 26 bases lying between them. The V gene's germline CDR1 is MGHRA and CDR2 YSYEKL. This CDR3 reads CASSQFTATGTHYLYNEQFF. CDR3 DNA: TGCGCCAGCAGCCAATTCACCGCCACCGGGACCCACTACCTCTACAATGAGCAGTTCTTC.

This clone was detected only once. The chain carries TRBV30 and TRBJ2-1, with 10 bases aligning to TRBD2. V lost 4 bases, J lost 0 bases, and 3 bases stayed unmatched. The CDR3 length is 15 residues. Germline CDR1 and CDR2: GTSNPN and SVGIG (reference sequence). CDR3 loop: CAWKTSGLSYNEQFF. DNA of the CDR3: TGTGCCTGGAAGACTAGCGGGCTCTCCTACAATGAGCAGTTCTTC.

V is TRBV6-5 and J is TRBJ1-1; D not resolved. This CDR3 has 15 residues. Germline-derived CDR1 and CDR2 are MNHEY and SVGAGI. Deletions cut 4 bases from V and 2 bases from J, with 14 bases between. CDR3 sequence (DNA): TGTGCCAGCAGTTGGGAGAGGTCTTTAAACACTGAAGCTTTCTTT. Translated: CASSWERSLNTEAFF.

The gene calls are TRBV7-2 and TRBJ2-1; 12 positions match TRBD2. Germline-derived CDR1 and CDR2 are SGHTA and FQGNSA. This CDR3 has 15 residues. Trimming removed 5 bases from V and 8 bases from J; junction bases left unmatched: 7. The chain's CDR3 is CASSPEGLAGHEQFF. CDR3 in DNA: TGTGCCAGCAGCCCAGAGGGACTAGCGGGCCATGAGCAGTTCTTC.

The V gene is TRBV2, the J gene TRBJ1-2, with a possible D match to TRBD1 (6 bases). The length of the CDR3 is 10 residues. Germline CDR1 is SNHLY and CDR2 is FYNNEI. The ends were cut back, 8 bases at V and 8 bases at J, with 9 bases in the middle. The CDR3 DNA reads TGTGCCAGCCGGGGGCGAGGCTACACCTTC. Amino acids: CASRGRGYTF.

The rearrangement uses TRBV9 and TRBJ1-1; D might be TRBD1 (6 bases). Germline V lookup: CDR1 SGDLS, CDR2 YYNGEE. The CDR3 extends over 15 amino acids. Trimming pared 5 bases from V and 6 bases from J, leaving 20 bases between. The DNA for the CDR3 is TGTGCCAGCAGTCCTCCTCCCGGGACATTTCCTGAAGCTTTCTTT. The encoded protein is CASSPPPGTFPEAFF.

The chain couples TRBV13 to TRBJ2-7, with D perhaps matching TRBD2 (6 bases). The CDR3 is 14 residues long. Per the germline V gene, CDR1 is PRHDT and CDR2 is FYEKMQ (reference sequence). The ends were cut back, 3 bases at V and 4 bases at J, with 13 bases in the middle. The CDR3 sequence is CASSFEGGIYEQYF. CDR3 in DNA: TGTGCCAGCAGCTTTGAGGGAGGTATATACGAGCAGTACTTC.

The gene calls are TRBV28 and TRBJ2-7; unclear D gene. With 6 bases removed from V and 6 bases from J, the gap between germline ends came to 18 bases. Germline-derived CDR1 and CDR2 are MDHEN and SYDVKM. The CDR3 sequence is 14 residues long. CDR3 DNA: TGTGCCAGCAGCCCTGTTGTTCCAGCCTCCGAGCAGTACTTC. Translation gives CASSPVVPASEQYF.

This clone has a single count. The V gene is TRBV15, the J gene TRBJ1-5; D call uncertain. CDR1 and CDR2 from the germline V gene are LNHNV and YYDKDF (reference sequence). This CDR3 has 13 amino acids. V lost 8 bases and J lost 9, with 17 bases in between. CDR3 DNA: TGTGCCACCGGCCTAGACCGACAACGGCCCCAGCATTTT. Translated, it gives CATGLDRQRPQHF.

The genes are TRBV10-3 and TRBJ2-1; D uncertain. Trimming cost V 3 bases and J 0 bases, with 6 bases left between them. CDR1 and CDR2 (germline): ENHRY, SYGVKD. CDR3 size: 14 residues. CDR3 residues: CAISDSSSYNEQFF. As DNA, the CDR3 is TGTGCCATCAGTGATTCGAGCTCCTACAATGAGCAGTTCTTC.

V and J are TRBV6-1 and TRBJ1-2, with 7 bases lining up with TRBD1. CDR1 MNHNS and CDR2 SASEGT come from the germline V gene. J gave up 3 bases and V 7 bases, and 11 bases lay outside the gene matches. CDR3 length: 15 residues. Written as DNA, the CDR3 is TGTGCCAGCATGAACCGGGACAGTTTTTACTATGGCTACACCTTC. Protein: CASMNRDSFYYGYTF.